This TCR beta chain is drawn from a study of blood T cell repertoires in COVID-19. The overall study: Samples came from the United States, Italy and Spain, spanning acute and convalescent COVID-19. Nucleic acid was either cDNA or gDNA, and it came from T cells, B-cell-depleted T cells, or PBMCs.

Germline V gene data show CDR1 as SGDLS and CDR2 as YYNGEE. V shed 3 bases, J shed 7 bases, and the junction held 6 bases outside the gene matches. The CDR3 has 14 residues. Assay: immunoSEQ multiplex PCR; the TCRdb copy retains only in-frame clones and omits some. This table has about 250,000 clones, roughly 80% appearing once. The origin of this receptor is a man in his forties who had been exposed to COVID-19. The chain is built from TRBV9 and TRBJ1-4; 7 nucleotides line up with TRBD1. Material: PBMCs or T cells enriched from blood (not recorded which). The CDR3 loop reads CASSGYQGGEKLFF. In nucleotides, the CDR3 is TGTGCCAGCAGCGGATACCAGGGGGGTGAAAAACTGTTTTTT.